This TCR beta chain emerged from a study of blood T cells in healthy people across ages. Study results and caveats: Older individuals had lower TCR beta diversity per million T cells (the decline was roughly linear).

Trimming removed 5 bases from V and 0 bases from J; junction bases left unmatched: 6. The CDR3 consists of 15 residues. Germline-derived CDR1 and CDR2 are SGHTA and FQGTGA. As to this clonotype: Its antigen is not identified.

It was with a sample-barcoded 5' primer and a J-beta primer mix that a second PCR of about 7 to 12 cycles was run. Carrying 12 random nucleotides, a template-switch adaptor labeled each individual cDNA molecule. TCRdb analysed the 5' RACE reads with MiXCR anew, one entry per CDR3 protein. The table has about 780,000 distinct CDR3 sequences, less than 60% seen once. What was sequenced was blood. The chain is built from TRBV7-3 and TRBJ1-1; 7 nucleotides match TRBD1. The TCR sequence derives from an older man in good health. CDR3: CASSPTGSMNTEAFF. In DNA, the CDR3 is TGTGCCAGCAGCCCGACAGGGAGCATGAACACTGAAGCTTTCTTT.